A single sample is the source of the 27 T cell receptor beta chains below, sequenced in a study of graft-versus-host responses after intestinal transplantation. No antigen is known for these receptors. TCRdb's copy holds only in-frame clones and misses some; the assay was immunoSEQ multiplex PCR. This sample has approximately 90,000 clones, with approximately 90% found just once. This specimen consisted of unstimulated CD8+ T cells sorted from spleen or lymph node cells, obtained before transplant. These receptors came from a human donor who was the organ donor for an intestinal transplant.

This chain uses TRBV14 with TRBJ2-5; 13 bases are a match to TRBD2. The better agreement between TRBJ2-7 and the DNA end casts doubt on the J call. This CDR3 has 16 residues. The germline V gene has CDR1 SGHDN and CDR2 FVKESK. CDR3: CASSQALGLAGYEQYF. The CDR3 coding sequence is TGTGCCAGCAGCCAAGCGTTGGGACTAGCGGGATACGAGCAGTACTTC.

This chain joins TRBV6-5 and TRBJ2-7; 9 bases align to TRBD1. Germline CDR1 and CDR2: MNHEY and SVGAGI. Trimming removed 8 bases from V and 2 bases from J; junction bases left unmatched: 7. CDR3 length: 14 amino acids. CDR3 sequence: CASGRGQGTYEQYF. The CDR3 coding sequence is TGTGCCAGCGGGCGGGGACAGGGTACCTACGAGCAGTACTTC.

The V gene is TRBV29-1, the J gene TRBJ1-2; D gene uncertain. This CDR3 contains 18 residues. The V gene lost 5 bases and the J gene lost 8 bases, with 33 bases spanning the gap. Germline lookup yields CDR1 SQVTM and CDR2 ANQGSEA. This CDR3 is CSVIGPGASLSRSLGYTF. The CDR3, as DNA: TGCAGCGTTATTGGGCCAGGAGCAAGTCTTAGTCGCTCGCTCGGCTACACCTTC.

The chain uses TRBV10-3 and TRBJ2-5; 7 bases align to TRBD1. The germline V gene has CDR1 ENHRY and CDR2 SYGVKD. This CDR3 contains 15 residues. V shed 6 bases, J shed 5 bases, and the junction held 12 bases outside the gene matches. The CDR3 is CAISNRDSKGETQYF. The DNA for the CDR3 is TGTGCCATCAGCAATAGGGACAGCAAAGGCGAGACCCAGTACTTC.

This clone was recorded once. The genes are TRBV18 and TRBJ2-2; D is perhaps TRBD2 (5 bases). Deletions cut 5 bases from V and 5 bases from J, with 9 bases between. This CDR3 has 13 residues. Germline assignment: CDR1 KGHSH and CDR2 LQKENI. CDR3 in DNA: TGTGCCAGCTCAAACGGACTTACCGGGGAGCTGTTTTTT. This translates into CASSNGLTGELFF. The entire variable domain, with the rest obtained from reference TRBV18 and TRBJ2-2, is as follows: NAGVMQNPRHLVRRRGQEARLRCSPMKGHSHVYWYRQLPEEGLKFMVYLQKENIIDESGMPKERFSAEFPKEGPSILRIQQVVRGDSAAYFCASSNGLTGELFFGEGSRLTVL.

The chain carries TRBV7-9 and TRBJ2-7; D unresolved. V was trimmed by 3 bases and J by 5 bases, leaving 8 bases between them. The length of the CDR3 is 12 residues. CDR1 is SEHNR, CDR2 FQNEAQ, per germline (reference sequence). CDR3 nucleotides: TGTGCCAGCAGCTTTATTGGCGACGAGCAGTACTTC. Translated, it gives CASSFIGDEQYF.

The chain employs TRBV5-4 and TRBJ2-1; 7 bases are a match to TRBD1. Germline V lookup: CDR1 SGHNT, CDR2 YYREEE (reference sequence). V lost 2 bases and J lost 4; bases outside the gene matches: 9. The CDR3 extends over 16 amino acids. CDR3 DNA sequence: TGTGCCAGCAGCTTAAGAGCCAGGGGGTCATACAATGAGCAGTTCTTC. Encoded protein: CASSLRARGSYNEQFF.

This clone was observed once. This chain links TRBV6-5 with TRBJ2-7; 10 nucleotides align to TRBD2. Unmatched junction bases numbered 1, after V lost 5 bases and J lost 3 bases. From germline, CDR1 is MNHEY and CDR2 SVGAGI. The CDR3 totals 13 residues. This CDR3 is CASSLAGVYEQYF. CDR3 sequence (DNA): TGTGCCAGCAGTCTAGCGGGAGTCTACGAGCAGTACTTC.

The CDR3 spells CASQPGLIETDTQYF. The CDR3 DNA is TGTGCCAGCCAGCCTGGACTGATCGAGACAGATACGCAGTATTTT. The chain has TRBV27 and TRBJ2-3, with D possibly TRBD2 on 5 matching bases. The CDR3 totals 15 residues. V was clipped by 8 bases and J by 3 bases, with 18 bases between them. The germline gives CDR1 MNHEY, CDR2 SMNVEV (reference sequence).

The chain carries TRBV28 and TRBJ1-1; possible D gene TRBD1, 5 bases. CDR1 is MDHEN and CDR2 is SYDVKM in the germline V gene. V was shortened by 3 bases and J by 5 bases, with 16 bases between the two germline ends. The CDR3 covers 15 residues. The CDR3 here is CASSFLTTVLTEAFF. Written as DNA, the CDR3 is TGTGCCAGCAGTTTTTTAACGACAGTTTTGACTGAAGCTTTCTTT. The full variable domain, in which reference TRBV28 and TRBJ1-1 provide the parts outside the CDR3, is DVKVTQSSRYLVKRTGEKVFLECVQDMDHENMFWYRQDPGLGLRLIYFSYDVKMKEKGDIPEGYSVSREKKERFSLILESASTNQTSMYLCASSFLTTVLTEAFFGQGTRLTVV.

The V call is TRBV7-9, the J call TRBJ2-3; tentatively, D is TRBD1 (6 bases). This CDR3 is built from 13 residues. With 6 bases removed from V and 2 bases from J, the gap between germline ends came to 9 bases. Germline CDR1 SEHNR, CDR2 FQNEAQ (reference sequence). The CDR3: CASRGQNTDTQYF. CDR3 nucleotide sequence: TGTGCCAGCAGAGGACAGAACACAGATACGCAGTATTTT.

The J gene is TRBJ1-2, the V gene TRBV30; a weak D match, TRBD1 (6 bases). The length of the CDR3 is 13 residues. Per the germline V gene, CDR1 is GTSNPN and CDR2 is SVGIG (reference sequence). Trimming left V 4 bases short and J 4 bases short, with 13 bases between. In DNA, the CDR3 is TGTGCCTGGAACGTCGGGGGCCCCTATGGCTACACCTTC. Translated: CAWNVGGPYGYTF.

The chain links TRBV27 to TRBJ1-1; weak D call: TRBD1 (6 bases). The CDR3 loop spans 14 amino acids. Germline V gene data show CDR1 as MNHEY and CDR2 as SMNVEV (reference sequence). Trimming took 5 bases from V and 4 from J, leaving 14 bases between them. For the CDR3, the DNA is TGTGCCAGCAGTCTCCTGGGGGGCTTCACTGAAGCTTTCTTT. It is translated as CASSLLGGFTEAFF.

The chain's CDR3 is CASSDPQTRSSYNEQFF. CDR3 coding DNA: TGTGCCAGCAGTGATCCCCAGACTAGGAGCTCCTACAATGAGCAGTTCTTC. J is TRBJ2-1 and V is TRBV6-1, with D possibly matching TRBD2 (6 bases). Germline-derived CDR1 and CDR2 are MNHNS and SASEGT. There are 17 residues in the CDR3. The ends were cut back, 3 bases at V and 0 bases at J, with 15 bases in the middle.

J is TRBJ2-1 and V is TRBV5-1; 11 bases are a match to TRBD2. In germline, CDR1 is SGHRS, CDR2 YFSETQ. The CDR3 is 18 residues long. The ends lost 4 bases at V and 10 bases at J; junction bases unmatched: 19. The CDR3 DNA reads TGCGCCAGCAGCAACTCCTCGTACACCGGGACTAGCGGCGTAGAGCAGTTCTTC. It yields the protein CASSNSSYTGTSGVEQFF.

CDR3: CAGGGDSYEQYF. The DNA for the CDR3 is TGTGCCGGGGGCGGGGACAGCTACGAGCAGTACTTC. The J gene is TRBJ2-7, the V gene TRBV7-9, with D possibly TRBD1 on 7 matching bases. The CDR3 has 12 residues. In germline, CDR1 is SEHNR, CDR2 FQNEAQ (reference sequence). Trimming removed 11 bases at V and 3 bases at J, with 14 bases between.

The rearrangement uses TRBV7-9 and TRBJ2-2; 7 bases align to TRBD1. Per germline, CDR1 SEHNR and CDR2 FQNEAQ (reference sequence). The CDR3 loop spans 16 amino acids. With V trimmed by 5 bases and J by 1 base, 7 bases remained unmatched. The CDR3 protein is CASSGRQGGNTGELFF. The DNA of the CDR3 is TGTGCCAGCAGCGGTAGACAGGGCGGGAACACCGGGGAGCTGTTTTTT.

The gene calls are TRBV27 and TRBJ2-7, with 13 bases aligning to TRBD2. Germline assignment: CDR1 MNHEY and CDR2 SMNVEV (reference sequence). The length of the CDR3 is 16 residues. J gave up 5 bases and V 5 bases, and 9 bases lay outside the gene matches. The CDR3 DNA sequence: TGTGCCAGCAGTCCACTGACTAGCGGGAGGAACAACGAGCAGTACTTC. Amino acid sequence: CASSPLTSGRNNEQYF.

The gene calls are TRBV28 and TRBJ1-1; tentative D call: TRBD1 (6 bases). The CDR3 is made up of 15 amino acids. Germline CDR1 MDHEN, CDR2 SYDVKM. V was clipped by 6 bases and J by 4 bases, with 18 bases between them. The CDR3 here is CASRSFQGGGTEAFF. In DNA, the CDR3 is TGTGCCAGCAGATCTTTCCAGGGAGGGGGCACTGAAGCTTTCTTT.

The chain uses TRBV4-1 and TRBJ2-1; no clear D. Germline-derived CDR1 and CDR2 are MGHRA and YSYEKL. The CDR3 has 12 residues. Trimming left V 1 base short and J 5 bases short, with 3 bases between. CDR3 protein: CASSQGNNEQFF. The CDR3 region has the DNA TGCGCCAGCAGCCAAGGCAACAATGAGCAGTTCTTC.

This chain connects TRBV7-9 to TRBJ2-1; D is undetermined. Trimming removed 2 bases at V and 2 bases at J, with 10 bases between. The CDR3 is 15 residues long. Germline V gene data show CDR1 as SEHNR and CDR2 as FQNEAQ (reference sequence). In DNA, the CDR3 is TGTGCCAGCAGCTTACTCCCATCCGCCTACAATGAGCAGTTCTTC. This codes for CASSLLPSAYNEQFF. The full variable domain, completed using reference TRBV7-9 and TRBJ2-1, is DTGVSQNPRHKITKRGQNVTFRCDPISEHNRLYWYRQTLGQGPEFLTYFQNEAQLEKSRLLSDRFSAERPKGSFSTLEIQRTEQGDSAMYLCASSLLPSAYNEQFFGPGTRLTVL.

The gene calls are TRBV7-9 and TRBJ1-3; the D gene is possibly TRBD1 (6 bases). Trimming removed 5 bases at V and 0 bases at J, with 20 bases between. This CDR3 comprises 18 residues. Per the germline V gene, CDR1 is SEHNR and CDR2 is FQNEAQ (reference sequence). The CDR3 DNA follows: TGTGCCAGCAGCGACCAAAAAGCGGGACAAAGCTCTGGAAACACCATATATTTT. Translating gives CASSDQKAGQSSGNTIYF.

The chain links TRBV5-1 to TRBJ1-1; TRBD1 might be the D (5 bases). CDR3 length: 14 residues. V was pared by 2 bases and J by 5 bases, with 13 bases between. Per the germline V gene, CDR1 is SGHRS and CDR2 is YFSETQ. CDR3 residues: CASSLWERGTEAFF. As DNA, the CDR3 is TGCGCCAGCAGCTTATGGGAAAGGGGTACTGAAGCTTTCTTT.

The rearrangement uses TRBV6-5 and TRBJ2-7, with D possibly matching TRBD1 (6 bases). This CDR3 is built from 14 residues. Trimming left V 5 bases short and J 3 bases short, with 14 bases between. Germline loops: CDR1 MNHEY, CDR2 SVGAGI. CDR3 in DNA: TGTGCCAGCAGTCTTCGGACAGCTTTCTACGAGCAGTACTTC. Protein sequence: CASSLRTAFYEQYF.

The V and J genes are TRBV19 and TRBJ1-4, with D maybe TRBD1 (5 bases). V lost 6 bases to trimming and J lost 4 bases, with 15 bases between them. This CDR3 comprises 15 residues. CDR1 is LNHDA and CDR2 is SQIVND in the germline V gene (reference sequence). CDR3: CASRKGTAFNEKLFF. CDR3 DNA sequence: TGTGCCAGTAGAAAAGGGACCGCGTTTAATGAAAAACTGTTTTTT.

The CDR3 protein is CASRVSGGVTEAFF. Here the CDR3 DNA reads TGTGCCAGCAGGGTGTCAGGGGGAGTCACTGAAGCTTTCTTT. The rearrangement links TRBV6-1 to TRBJ1-1, with 7 positions matching TRBD1. The CDR3 runs to 14 residues. Germline trimming cut 6 bases from V and 4 bases from J; bases unmatched to any gene: 8. Germline CDR1 MNHNS, CDR2 SASEGT.

The chain carries TRBV11-2 and TRBJ2-7, with 8 bases that match TRBD2. This CDR3 is built from 15 residues. Germline V gene lookup returns CDR1 SGHAT and CDR2 FQNNGV. Germline trimming cut 3 bases from V and 0 bases from J; bases unmatched to any gene: 4. The DNA for the CDR3 is TGTGCCAGCAGCTTCGAAGCGGGAGTCTCCTACGAGCAGTACTTC. Translated: CASSFEAGVSYEQYF.